These T cell receptor beta chains were read from a single sample in a study of blood T cell repertoires in COVID-19. TCRdb's copy holds only in-frame clones and misses some; the assay was immunoSEQ multiplex PCR. The data hold about 74,000 clones, with 75% to 85% observed a single time. Sequenced input: peripheral blood. The receptors shown here come from a man in his fifties with acute or convalescent COVID-19. The CDR3 runs from the conserved cysteine through the conserved F or W. D genes are given only for firm matches. Some rows mark clone size as missing; the rest say once, few, many or name a class of expanded clone.

V: TRBV15
J: TRBJ2-3
size: once
D: NA
DNA: TGTGCCACCAGCAGAGATCTTAGCTCGGGAGCAGATACGCAGTATTTT
CDR3: CATSRDLSSGADTQYF

V: TRBV27
J: TRBJ1-2
size: NA
D: TRBD1
DNA: TGTGCCAGCAGTTCTTCTGGGACAGGGGGTAAGGGCTACACCTTC
CDR3: CASSSSGTGGKGYTF

V: TRBV20-1
J: TRBJ2-5
size: NA
D: NA
DNA: TGCAGTGCTAGTCGGCCACGTTATACCCGGAGGTTACAAGAGACCCAGTACTTC
CDR3: CSASRPRYTRRLQETQYF

V: TRBV9
J: TRBJ2-5
size: NA
D: TRBD1
DNA: TGTGCCAGCAGCCACGCAGGGGGCAAAGAGACCCAGTACTTC
CDR3: CASSHAGGKETQYF

V: TRBV5-4
J: TRBJ1-2
size: NA
D: NA
DNA: TGTGCCAGCAGCTTGGGCAACAGGCTTACTAACTATGGCTACACCTTC
CDR3: CASSLGNRLTNYGYTF

V: TRBV3-1/TRBV3-2
J: TRBJ1-1
size: NA
D: TRBD1
DNA: TGTGCCAGCAGCTCCCGGGACAGATACACTGAAGCTTTCTTT
CDR3: CASSSRDRYTEAFF

V: TRBV29-1
J: TRBJ1-4
size: NA
D: NA
DNA: TGCAGCGTCGGAGAGGGTGAAAAACTGTTTTTT
CDR3: CSVGEGEKLFF

V: TRBV14
J: TRBJ2-1
size: NA
D: NA
DNA: TGTGCCAGCAGCCAAGATTACGCAGACAATGAGCAGTTCTTC
CDR3: CASSQDYADNEQFF

V: TRBV30
J: TRBJ2-1
size: NA
D: TRBD1
DNA: TGTGCCTGTACGCTTAGGACAGGGTACAATGAGCAGTTCTTC
CDR3: CACTLRTGYNEQFF

V: TRBV6-5
J: TRBJ2-1
size: NA
D: NA
DNA: TGTGCCAGCAGTTACTCGAGAGACAATGAGCAGTTCTTC
CDR3: CASSYSRDNEQFF

V: TRBV19
J: TRBJ1-5
size: NA
D: NA
DNA: TGTGCCAGTAGACCCGGGGGGTTCGGTCAGCCCCAGCATTTT
CDR3: CASRPGGFGQPQHF

V: TRBV11-2
J: TRBJ1-1
size: NA
D: TRBD1
DNA: TGTGCCAGCTGCGAGGACAGGGCCTGCCACCCTGAAGCTTTCTTT
CDR3: CASCEDRACHPEAFF

V: TRBV6-6
J: TRBJ1-1
size: NA
D: NA
DNA: TGTGCCACCACCCTCCCGGCGGACACTGAAGCTTTCTTT
CDR3: CATTLPADTEAFF

V: TRBV6-1
J: TRBJ2-5
size: NA
D: TRBD2
DNA: TGTGCCAGCAGTGAAGTGGGACTACCCAACCAAGAGACCCAGTACTTC
CDR3: CASSEVGLPNQETQYF

V: TRBV30
J: TRBJ2-3
size: NA
D: TRBD1
DNA: TGTGCCTGGAGGAGACAGGGTCCAGATACGCAGTATTTT
CDR3: CAWRRQGPDTQYF

V: TRBV24-1
J: TRBJ2-2
size: NA
D: TRBD1
DNA: TGTGCCACCTCTCGCAGGGACAGCACCGGGGAGCTGTTTTTT
CDR3: CATSRRDSTGELFF

V: TRBV5-8
J: TRBJ2-7
size: NA
D: NA
DNA: TGTGCCAGCAGCTTGGAAGGGGCGCCCTACGAGCAGTACTTC
CDR3: CASSLEGAPYEQYF

V: TRBV9
J: TRBJ2-1
size: NA
D: NA
DNA: TGTGCCAGCAGCGTAGCTGTTAGAAACTACAATGAGCAGTTCTTC
CDR3: CASSVAVRNYNEQFF

V: TRBV30
J: TRBJ2-2
size: NA
D: TRBD1
DNA: TGTGCCTGGAGTGTAGGCTGGACAGGGGAAAACACCGGGGAGCTGTTTTTT
CDR3: CAWSVGWTGENTGELFF

V: TRBV2
J: TRBJ1-2
size: NA
D: NA
DNA: TGTGCCAGCAGTTCGACAGGCATCTATGGCTACACCTTC
CDR3: CASSSTGIYGYTF

V: TRBV19
J: TRBJ2-7
size: few
D: NA
DNA: TGTGCCAGTAGTATGACGGTACGGGGTTTCGAGCAGTACTTC
CDR3: CASSMTVRGFEQYF

V: TRBV9
J: TRBJ1-3
size: NA
D: NA
DNA: TGTGCCAGCAGCGTAGATGGGGGCGAAGGAAACACCATATATTTT
CDR3: CASSVDGGEGNTIYF

V: TRBV6-4
J: TRBJ1-2
size: NA
D: NA
DNA: TGTGCTAGCACCCCGTCAGGGTATGGCTACACCTTC
CDR3: CASTPSGYGYTF

V: TRBV5-1
J: TRBJ2-2
size: few
D: NA
DNA: TGCGCCAGCAAGGGACTTTCGAACACCGGGGAGCTGTTTTTT
CDR3: CASKGLSNTGELFF